This TCR beta chain emerged from a study of cytomegalovirus exposure and HLA in healthy donors. Regarding the study as a whole: Most TCR sequences were uncommon, yet certain public TCRs appeared in many donors. In vitro work confirmed that a few CMV-associated chains recognize CMV antigens.

Germline V gives CDR1 KGHSH, CDR2 LQKENI. This CDR3 contains 15 residues. Trimming left V 0 bases short and J 3 bases short, with 12 bases between. For this clone: What it binds is unknown.

Using immunoSEQ multiplex PCR, the repertoire was profiled, and TCRdb retains in-frame clones only, with some absent. The sample has approximately 100,000 clones, roughly 87% seen once. Sample: PBMCs. This receptor was identified in a man aged 18 to 30 in good health and CMV-seropositive. The J gene is TRBJ2-7, the V gene TRBV18; D may be TRBD2 (6 bases). The CDR3 region is CASSPPGQGLYEQYF. CDR3 in DNA: TGTGCCAGCTCACCACCTGGGCAGGGACTCTACGAGCAGTACTTC.